The rows below give T cell receptor beta chains drawn from one sample of a study of blood T cell repertoires in COVID-19. The table came from immunoSEQ multiplex PCR; TCRdb's copy has only in-frame clones and leaves some out. The sample includes approximately 220,000 clones, 80% to 85% seen only once; the top ten take less than 2.5%. Sequencing input: peripheral blood. These receptors were obtained from a woman aged 55 to 70 with acute or convalescent COVID-19. CDR3s leave out the opening cysteine and the closing phenylalanine or tryptophan. Fields, in order: V gene, clone size, CDR3 protein. Some rows have no size entry. The others give once, few or many, or a class for an expanded clone.

TRBV3-1/TRBV3-2,NA,ASSQPTGSSEKLF
TRBV6-2/TRBV6-3,NA,ASSFGLEYEQY
TRBV6-6,NA,ASSRQNTEAF
TRBV4-2,NA,ASSRGAGELF
TRBV5-1,few,ASSMGLAGGRFFNEQF
TRBV7-2,once,ASSLVGYYNEQF
TRBV2,NA,ASIGGIGYEQY
TRBV7-2,NA,ASSSYQGGGQPQH
TRBV19,NA,ASSMRGGASETQY
TRBV6-6,NA,ASMGGSPTYGYT
TRBV24-1,NA,ATSDRINSGGQDNEQF
TRBV19,NA,ASSRDRIQSPLH
TRBV5-4,NA,ASSLTPGNSPLH
TRBV19,NA,ASSIDLLAGGYNEQF
TRBV28,NA,ASSLASGPGGRYGYT
TRBV6-5,NA,ASRRSSYNEQF
TRBV11-2,once,TRPSKYQETQY
TRBV10-3,NA,AIRDQAGDTQY
TRBV10-3,NA,AISAARGEPQH
TRBV3-1/TRBV3-2,few,ASSNRGRGEKLF
TRBV21-1,NA,ASSKVAGDQPQH
TRBV4-1,NA,ASSPSGETQY
TRBV5-1,NA,ASSPGGGEKLF
TRBV5-1,NA,ASSFKLNNEQF
TRBV28,NA,ASSSRRRGVYGYT
TRBV10-3,NA,AISPTGSMNTEAF
TRBV4-3,NA,ASSQDARGNTEAF